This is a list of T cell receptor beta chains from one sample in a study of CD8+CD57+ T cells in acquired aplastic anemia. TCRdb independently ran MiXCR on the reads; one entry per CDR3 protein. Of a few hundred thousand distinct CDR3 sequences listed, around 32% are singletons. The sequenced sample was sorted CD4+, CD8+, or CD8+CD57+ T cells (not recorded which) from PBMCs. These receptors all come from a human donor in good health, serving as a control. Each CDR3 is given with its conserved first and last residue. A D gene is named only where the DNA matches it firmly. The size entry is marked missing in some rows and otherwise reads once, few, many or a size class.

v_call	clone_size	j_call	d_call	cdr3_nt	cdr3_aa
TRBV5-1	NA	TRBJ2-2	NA	TGCGCCAGCAGCTTGGGGCTCCTGAACTCCGGGGAGCTGTTTTTT	CASSLGLLNSGELFF
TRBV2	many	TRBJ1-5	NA	TGTGCCAGCACCCAGTCAAATAGCAATCAGCCCCAGCATTTT	CASTQSNSNQPQHF
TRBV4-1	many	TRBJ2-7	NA	TGCGCCAGCAGCCAACTAGGGGACAAATCCTACGAGCAGTACTTC	CASSQLGDKSYEQYF
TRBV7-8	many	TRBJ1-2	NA	TGTGCCAGCAGCTTATGGGGGACATACGGCTACACCTTC	CASSLWGTYGYTF
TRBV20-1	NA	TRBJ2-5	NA	TGCAGTGCTATCAGGGGAGGGGGAGAGACCCAGTACTTC	CSAIRGGGETQYF
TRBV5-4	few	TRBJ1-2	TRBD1	TGTGCATTTACCGGGACAGGGAACTACTATGAGGGCTACACCTTC	CAFTGTGNYYEGYTF
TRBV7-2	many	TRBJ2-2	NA	TGTGCCAGCAGCTTATCCGGAGGAAGGGAGCTGTTTTTT	CASSLSGGRELFF
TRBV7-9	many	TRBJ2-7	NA	TGTGCCAGCAGCTTAAAGGGCAGGGCCTACGAGCAGTACTTC	CASSLKGRAYEQYF
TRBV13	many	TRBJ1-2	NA	TGTGCCAGCAGCTCGGGACTGAACTATGGCTACACCTTC	CASSSGLNYGYTF
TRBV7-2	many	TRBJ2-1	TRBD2	TGTGCCAGCAGCTTAGGCGGGGGGGTGGTTCATGAGCAGTTCTTC	CASSLGGGVVHEQFF
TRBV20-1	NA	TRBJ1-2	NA	TGCAGTGCATGGACCGGGGGGAACTATGGCTACACCTTC	CSAWTGGNYGYTF
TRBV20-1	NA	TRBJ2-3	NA	TGCAGTGCTAGAGCTGCCACTAGCCGGGCAGATACGCAGTATTTT	CSARAATSRADTQYF
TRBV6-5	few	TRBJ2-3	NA	TGTGCCAGCAGTTCCAGCGCAGATACGCAGTATTTT	CASSSSADTQYF
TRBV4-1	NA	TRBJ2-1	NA	TGCGCCAGCAGCGGAAAGAGGTCTAAATTACTCCCCAATGAGCAGTTCTTC	CASSGKRSKLLPNEQFF
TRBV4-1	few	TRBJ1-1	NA	TGCGCCAGCAGCTTCCGGGAGTTCCACGGGAACACTGAAGCTTTCTTT	CASSFREFHGNTEAFF
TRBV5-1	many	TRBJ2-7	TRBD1	TGCGCCAGCAGTCGGGGGACAGGGGTATTCGAGCAGTACTTC	CASSRGTGVFEQYF
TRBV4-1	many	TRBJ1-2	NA	TGCGCCAGCAGCCAAGACGTTACAGTCGTTGGCTACACCTTC	CASSQDVTVVGYTF
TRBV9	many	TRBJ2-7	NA	TGTGCCAGCAGCGTGGGCTTGTACCAAACGGGGTACGAGCAGTACTTC	CASSVGLYQTGYEQYF
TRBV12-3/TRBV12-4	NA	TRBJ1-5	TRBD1	TGTGCCAGCAAGGGGACAGCCCTGCAGCCCCAGCATTTT	CASKGTALQPQHF
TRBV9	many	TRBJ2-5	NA	TGTGCCAGCAGCGTAGGAAGACAAGAGACCCAGTACTTC	CASSVGRQETQYF
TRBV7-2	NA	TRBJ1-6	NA	TGTGCCAGCAGATCAGGCCTCCTCGGAGGTTCACCCCTCCACTTT	CASRSGLLGGSPLHF
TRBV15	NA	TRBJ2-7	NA	TGTGCCACCAGAAGGCAGGGGCAAACCTACGAGCAGTACTTC	CATRRQGQTYEQYF
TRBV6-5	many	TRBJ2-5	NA	TGTGCCAGCAGTTACAGACGCCAAGAGACCCAGTACTTC	CASSYRRQETQYF
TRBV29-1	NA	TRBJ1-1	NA	TGCAGCGTTGAAGTGGACGGTAACACTGAAGCTTTCTTT	CSVEVDGNTEAFF
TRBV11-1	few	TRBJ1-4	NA	TGTGCCAGCCGCTTACGTTGGGACCTCCGAGGGGAAAAACTGTTTTTT	CASRLRWDLRGEKLFF
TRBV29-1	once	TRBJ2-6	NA	TGCAGCGTTGCAGCTTCTAGCTCTGGGGCCAACGTCCTGACTTTC	CSVAASSSGANVLTF
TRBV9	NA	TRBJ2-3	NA	TGTGCCAGCAGCGTAGTGTACAGCGGAAGCACAGATACGCAGTATTTT	CASSVVYSGSTDTQYF
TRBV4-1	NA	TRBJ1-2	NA	TGCGCCAGCGGCCAAGAAGGGGCACTCTTAGTCTATGGCTACACCTTC	CASGQEGALLVYGYTF
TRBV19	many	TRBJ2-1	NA	TGTGCCAGTAGTATAGATATGGATCTCGCCTACAATGAGCAGTTCTTC	CASSIDMDLAYNEQFF
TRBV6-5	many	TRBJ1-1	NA	TGTGCCAGCAGTTACGCCAGGGACGGCACTGAAGCTTTCTTT	CASSYARDGTEAFF
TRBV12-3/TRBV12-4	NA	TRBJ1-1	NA	TGTGCCAGCAGTTTAGAACAGGGATTAACTGAAGCTTTCTTT	CASSLEQGLTEAFF
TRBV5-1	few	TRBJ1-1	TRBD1	TGCGCCAGCAGCTTGCGTGGTGGGACAGGGGGGAACACTGAAGCTTTCTTT	CASSLRGGTGGNTEAFF
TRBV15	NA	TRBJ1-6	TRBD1	TGTGCCACCAGCAGAGGGACAGGGCTGGATTCACCCCTCCACTTT	CATSRGTGLDSPLHF
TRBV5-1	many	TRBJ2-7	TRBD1	TGCGCCAGCAGCTGGACAGGGATTAGCTACGAGCAGTACTTC	CASSWTGISYEQYF
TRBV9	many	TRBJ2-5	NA	TGTGCCAGCAGCGTAAGCCACCAAGAGACCCAGTACTTC	CASSVSHQETQYF
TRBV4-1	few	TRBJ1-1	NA	TGCGCCAGCAGCCCCTTAGTGGCAATTGAAGCTTTCTTT	CASSPLVAIEAFF
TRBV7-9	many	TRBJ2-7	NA	TGTGCCAGCAGCTATTCGCAGGGCGCTCTTGGAGAGCAGTACTTC	CASSYSQGALGEQYF
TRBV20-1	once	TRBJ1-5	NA	TGCAGTGCTAGAGATTATCCCCTGGCCCAGGGCAATCAGCCCCAGCATTTT	CSARDYPLAQGNQPQHF
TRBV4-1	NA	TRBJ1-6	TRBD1	TGCGCCAGCAAAATCACGGACAGGGAAAATTCACCCCTCCACTTT	CASKITDRENSPLHF
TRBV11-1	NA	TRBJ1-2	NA	TGTGCCAGCAGCGCGGACAGCAACTATGGCTACACCTTC	CASSADSNYGYTF
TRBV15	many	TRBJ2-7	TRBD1	TGTGCCACCAGCAGAGGTTTGGGACAGGGTGGTCTCGAGCAGTACTTC	CATSRGLGQGGLEQYF
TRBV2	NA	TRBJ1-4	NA	TGTGCCAGCAGCCGGGACCTTAATGAAAAACTGTTTTTT	CASSRDLNEKLFF
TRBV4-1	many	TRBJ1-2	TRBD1	TGCGCCAGCAGCCACTTGCAGGGGGGTTTAGGTGGCTACACCTTC	CASSHLQGGLGGYTF
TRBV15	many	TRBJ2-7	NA	TGTGCCACCAGCAGAGATCTACCCTGGGGAGCTTCGGGCTACGAGCAGTACTTC	CATSRDLPWGASGYEQYF
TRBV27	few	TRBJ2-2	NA	TGTGCCAGCAGTTTTTTGGACACCGGGGAGCTGTTTTTT	CASSFLDTGELFF
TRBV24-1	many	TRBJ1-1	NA	TGTGCCACCAGTGTAACAGGGCGCACTGAAGCTTTCTTT	CATSVTGRTEAFF
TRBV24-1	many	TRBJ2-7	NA	TGTGCCACCAGTGATGGGAAACAGGGTTCACCCTACGAGCAGTACTTC	CATSDGKQGSPYEQYF
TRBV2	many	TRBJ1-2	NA	TGTGCCAGCAGTGCCACCTATGGCTACACCTTC	CASSATYGYTF
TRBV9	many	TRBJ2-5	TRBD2	TGTGCCAGCAGCCTCGGACTAGCGGGAGCGGGGACCCAGTACTTC	CASSLGLAGAGTQYF